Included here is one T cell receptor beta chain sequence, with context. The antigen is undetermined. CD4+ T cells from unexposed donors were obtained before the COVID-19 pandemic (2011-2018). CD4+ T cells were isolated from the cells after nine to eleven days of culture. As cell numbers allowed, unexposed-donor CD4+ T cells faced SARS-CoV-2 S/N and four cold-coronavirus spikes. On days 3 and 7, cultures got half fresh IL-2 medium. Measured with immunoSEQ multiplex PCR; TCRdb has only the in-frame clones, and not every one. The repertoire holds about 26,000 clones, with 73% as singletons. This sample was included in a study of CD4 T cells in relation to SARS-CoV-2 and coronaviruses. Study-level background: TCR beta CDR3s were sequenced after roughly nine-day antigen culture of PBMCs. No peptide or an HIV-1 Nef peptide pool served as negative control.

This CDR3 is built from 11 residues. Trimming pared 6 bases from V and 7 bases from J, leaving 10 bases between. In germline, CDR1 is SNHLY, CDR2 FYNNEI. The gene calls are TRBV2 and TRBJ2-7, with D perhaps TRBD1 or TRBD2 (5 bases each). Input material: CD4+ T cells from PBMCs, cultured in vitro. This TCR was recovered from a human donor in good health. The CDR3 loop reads CASRGVGEQYF. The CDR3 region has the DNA TGTGCCAGCAGGGGGGTTGGGGAGCAGTACTTC.